This record covers a single T cell receptor beta chain. The target antigen is unknown. These data come from a study of regulatory T cells in long-lasting Graves disease. Study observations and caveats: TRBV28, TRBJ1-2 and TRBJ2-5 emerged as the favored segments in persistent disease.

Libraries of TCR beta came from iRepertoire HTBI primers plus Arm-PCR of CDR3 regions. TCRdb re-analysed the multiplex PCR reads in MiXCR, keeping a single row per CDR3 protein. The data show roughly 250,000 distinct CDR3 sequences, under 20% seen once. Time point described: newly diagnosed GD, antithyroid drugs for less than 3 months. PBMC-derived RNA was used for the TCR library. The authors diagnosed Graves' disease using American Thyroid Association guidelines. Patients were from an endocrinology department in Xi'an, China. Germline trimming cut 3 bases from V and 2 bases from J; bases unmatched to any gene: 6. The CDR3 sequence is 16 residues long. Germline CDR1 MNHNS, CDR2 SASEGT. Separately, the same data were catalogued under a study of T cells in Graves' hyperthyroidism and ophthalmopathy. That work states: Onset of ophthalmopathy came a median around 6.2 months after the model predicted it.

The chain uses TRBV6-1 and TRBJ1-2, with 10 bases that match TRBD1. This clonotype was sampled from a woman aged 25 to 45 with Graves disease. The sample consisted of peripheral blood mononuclear cells (PBMCs), taken at new diagnosis, from a patient treated with antithyroid drugs. CDR3 sequence reads: CASSDPGQGGNYGYTF. The DNA of the CDR3 is TGTGCCAGCAGTGACCCTGGACAGGGGGGAAACTATGGCTACACCTTC.